This TCR beta chain was recorded in a study of control samples from healthy donors and cancer patients. This table comes from immunoSEQ multiplex PCR, and its TCRdb copy is limited to in-frame clones, with some not included. The table records more than 150,000 clones, roughly 92% of them present only once. This clone was seen only once. Sequencing was carried out using blood. This TCR derives from a woman aged 25 to 45 in good health.

CDR3 sequence (DNA): TGTGCCAGCAGCTTGGTGGGGACAGGGTCCTACGAGCAGTACTTC. Translated, it gives CASSLVGTGSYEQYF. V is TRBV5-4 and J is TRBJ2-7; 9 nucleotides match TRBD1. The CDR3 covers 15 residues. J gave up 1 base and V 0 bases, and 2 bases lay outside the gene matches. Per germline, CDR1 SGHNT and CDR2 YYREEE (reference sequence). Complete variable domain (other parts from reference TRBV5-4 and TRBJ2-7): ETGVTQSPTHLIKTRGQQVTLRCSSQSGHNTVSWYQQALGQGPQFIFQYYREEENGRGNFPPRFSGLQFPNYSSELNVNALELDDSALYLCASSLVGTGSYEQYFGPGTRLTVT.